These 2 T cell receptor beta chains were sequenced from one sample in a study of blood T cells in healthy people across ages. A sample-barcoded 5' primer and a J-beta primer mix were used in a second PCR of about 6 to 12 cycles. TCRdb reprocessed the 5' RACE reads via MiXCR and lists one record per CDR3 protein. The table lists 550,000 to 800,000 distinct CDR3 sequences, under 25% of them singletons. Sequencing was carried out using blood. The receptor set was obtained from a man aged 65 to 79 in good health.

The sample holds a few counts of this clonotype. DNA for the CDR3: TGTGCCAGCAGTGGACTAGACATTCAGTACTTC. Its protein is CASSGLDIQYF. V is TRBV2 and J is TRBJ2-4, with D maybe TRBD2 (6 bases). V was trimmed by 4 bases and J by 8 bases, leaving 6 bases between them. There are 11 residues in the CDR3. The germline gives CDR1 SNHLY, CDR2 FYNNEI.

This clonotype was seen many times. J is TRBJ2-4 and V is TRBV4-3, with D unclear. The CDR3 is made up of 17 amino acids. V shed 2 bases and J shed 0 bases, with 14 bases lying between them. CDR1 and CDR2 (germline): LGHNA, YSLEER. CDR3 residues: CASSQQLQTVAKNIQYF. In nucleotides, the CDR3 is TGCGCCAGCAGCCAACAATTACAGACTGTAGCCAAAAACATTCAGTACTTC.